This T cell receptor (beta chain) is from a study of CXCR3-negative and CXCR3-positive naive CD8 T cells. General observations from the study: CXCR3-expressing naive cells carried TRB CDR3s more hydrophobic than those of CXCR3-negative naive cells.

UMI-tagged TRB cDNA libraries were built via 5' RACE. Reprocessing the 5' RACE reads, TCRdb reports a single entry for every CDR3 protein and omits DNA. Here the sample table reports about 6,700 distinct CDR3 sequences. As regards this clonotype: The antigen is undetermined.

From germline, CDR1 is SQVTM and CDR2 ANQGSEA. This CDR3 comprises 13 residues. What was sequenced was naive CXCR3+ CD8+ T cells from blood. The subset denotes: CD45RO-CCR7+CD27+CD95- naive CD8+ T cells expressing CXCR3 (TNR3+). This sequence was found in a human donor in good health. Some clones in this sample may be carry-over from other donors' samples. The chain is built from TRBV29-1 and TRBJ2-2; TCRdb's D call of TRBD1 is untestable without DNA. The CDR3 spells CSVITGADGELFF.